These T cell receptor beta chains were read from a single sample in a study of T cells expressing NK-cell markers. TCRdb reprocessed the 5' RACE reads, keeping one entry per CDR3 protein, no DNA. This sample's table has roughly 390,000 distinct CDR3 sequences. The sequencing sample was made of blood T cells: a sorted CD56 or NKG2C T cell subset, CD4+ or CD8+ T cells, or bulk PBMC T cells (not recorded which). Receptor source: a woman in her 50s in good health. Both conserved end residues are part of each CDR3.

j_gene: TRBJ2-3; v_gene: TRBV24-1; CDR3aa: CATSFRTGGFGVDTQYF
j_gene: TRBJ1-1; v_gene: TRBV28; CDR3aa: CASSSLQGENTEAFF
j_gene: TRBJ2-1; v_gene: TRBV28; CDR3aa: CASSTLRDEQFF
j_gene: TRBJ2-2; v_gene: TRBV6-2/TRBV6-3; CDR3aa: CASSWGTSRSGGRGELFF
j_gene: TRBJ2-7; v_gene: TRBV5-1; CDR3aa: CASSLASGRSYEQYF
j_gene: TRBJ1-2; v_gene: TRBV12-3/TRBV12-4; CDR3aa: CASSLTRRMANYGYTF
j_gene: TRBJ2-2; v_gene: TRBV28; CDR3aa: CASSFRGGRPGELFF
j_gene: TRBJ2-2; v_gene: TRBV29-1; CDR3aa: CSVHRGPNTGELFF
j_gene: TRBJ1-5; v_gene: TRBV6-1; CDR3aa: CATGTLSNQPQHF
j_gene: TRBJ1-4; v_gene: TRBV7-6; CDR3aa: CASSLGLIATNEKLFF
j_gene: TRBJ2-1; v_gene: TRBV4-1; CDR3aa: CASSQALADEQFF
j_gene: TRBJ2-1; v_gene: TRBV7-9; CDR3aa: CASSPPRLAGGSYNEQFF
j_gene: TRBJ2-5; v_gene: TRBV11-2; CDR3aa: CASSTGRSATQYF
j_gene: TRBJ2-5; v_gene: TRBV18; CDR3aa: CASSKSGSETQYF
j_gene: TRBJ1-4; v_gene: TRBV7-8; CDR3aa: CASSLEPPGLSGVSSEKLFF
j_gene: TRBJ2-3; v_gene: TRBV5-1; CDR3aa: CASSLASFTDTQYF
j_gene: TRBJ2-1; v_gene: TRBV29-1; CDR3aa: CSVVALAGNEQFF
j_gene: TRBJ1-1; v_gene: TRBV5-1; CDR3aa: CASSFRDLSTEAFF
j_gene: TRBJ2-7; v_gene: TRBV20-1; CDR3aa: CSARGLGVQYF
j_gene: TRBJ2-1; v_gene: TRBV4-2; CDR3aa: CASSQDPANSGQYNEQFF
j_gene: TRBJ2-3; v_gene: TRBV6-2/TRBV6-3; CDR3aa: CASSYGLVGTDTQYF
j_gene: TRBJ2-1; v_gene: TRBV5-5; CDR3aa: CASSADTASYNEQFF
j_gene: TRBJ2-3; v_gene: TRBV6-2/TRBV6-3; CDR3aa: CASRASPGLQATDTQYF
j_gene: TRBJ2-7; v_gene: TRBV6-5; CDR3aa: CASSALGTSGFYEQYF
j_gene: TRBJ1-1; v_gene: TRBV25-1; CDR3aa: CASRPGAATEAFF
j_gene: TRBJ2-2; v_gene: TRBV27; CDR3aa: CASSFRMAGELFF